Given below is one TCR beta chain in context. The source of the sample is a study of T cells after yellow fever vaccination. TCRdb recomputed calls from the 5' RACE reads with MiXCR, one row per CDR3 protein. The top ten clones hold roughly 16% of a sample with under 550,000 distinct CDR3 sequences, around a fifth of them seen once. Germline-derived CDR1 and CDR2 are LGHDT and YNNKEL (reference sequence). This CDR3 is built from 14 residues. J gave up 9 bases and V 2 bases, and 9 bases lay outside the gene matches. The sequence was collected from a man between 18 and 29 years old who received the YFV17D yellow fever vaccine. The chain has TRBV3-1 and TRBJ1-1, with 7 bases aligning to TRBD1. The specimen comprised PBMCs, sampled 20 to 25 days after the first yellow fever vaccination. The CDR3 here is CASSQTSGQSQAFF. CDR3 in DNA: TGTGCCAGCAGCCAAACTTCGGGACAGAGTCAAGCTTTCTTT.